The source of this T cell receptor (beta chain) is a study of shared clonotypes between healthy human individuals. Genomic DNA of every subset was divided equally among multiple immunoSEQ plates. Clones were sequenced by immunoSEQ multiplex PCR, and TCRdb holds only the in-frame ones, with some missing. The sample holds about 670,000 clones, 72% seen once. Trimming shortened V by 4 bases and J by 7 bases, and 18 bases separated the two germline ends. CDR1 SGHRS and CDR2 YFSETQ come from the germline V gene. The CDR3 spans 14 residues. The chain combines TRBV5-1 with TRBJ2-7; D may correspond to TRBD1 or TRBD2 (5 bases each). Specimen: memory CD4+ T cells sorted from blood. Subset specified: CD45RA-negative fraction. The receptor's source is a woman between 25 and 40 years old in good health. CDR3 sequence: CASSTGTAGMEQYF. For the CDR3, the DNA is TGCGCCAGCAGCACCGGGACCGCCGGGATGGAGCAGTACTTC.